Listed below are T cell receptor beta chains from one sample, sequenced in a study of blood T cell repertoires in COVID-19. TCRdb's table, derived via immunoSEQ multiplex PCR, lists solely in-frame clones and lacks some. The sample consists of about 200,000 clones, around 85% of them appearing once. The sequencing sample was made of peripheral blood. Receptors were obtained from a woman older than 75 with acute or convalescent COVID-19. The CDR3 runs from the conserved cysteine through the conserved F or W. A D gene is named only where the DNA matches it firmly. Size is omitted from some rows. Given values are once, few, many or a class for expanded clones.

clone size	V gene	D gene	J gene	CDR3 DNA	CDR3 protein
-	TRBV5-6	TRBD1	TRBJ1-6	TGTGCCAGCAGCTTGGGGCTCCAGGGGGTTTCACCCCTCCACTTT	CASSLGLQGVSPLHF
-	TRBV6-6	TRBD2	TRBJ2-3	TGTGCCAGCAGGACGCCGGCGGGGGGGCCGACAGATACGCAGTATTTT	CASRTPAGGPTDTQYF
-	TRBV7-9	-	TRBJ2-3	TGTGCCAGCAGCTTATGGTGGACACCCTCCCGTAGCACAGATACGCAGTATTTT	CASSLWWTPSRSTDTQYF
-	TRBV12-5	-	TRBJ1-4	TGTGCTAGTGGTTTGGAAGGGGGGGGAAAGAAAAAACTGTTTTTT	CASGLEGGGKKKLFF
-	TRBV5-1	TRBD1	TRBJ2-2	TGCGCCAGCAGCTTGTTGGGACAGGGGGGCACCGGGGAGCTGTTTTTT	CASSLLGQGGTGELFF
-	TRBV27	-	TRBJ1-1	TGTGCCAGCAGTCCCCCCCGGGGGAGGGCTTTCTTT	CASSPPRGRAFF
-	TRBV18	-	TRBJ2-3	TGTGCCAGCTCACCACCGACTGTTGATACGCAGTATTTT	CASSPPTVDTQYF
-	TRBV5-4	-	TRBJ1-2	TGTGCCAGCAGCTCTACAGGGCGGATTAACTATGGCTACACCTTC	CASSSTGRINYGYTF
-	TRBV19	-	TRBJ1-5	TGTGCCAGCCGGTACGGGATCAATCAGCCCCAGCATTTT	CASRYGINQPQHF
-	TRBV13	-	TRBJ1-5	TGTGCCAGCAGCTTATTCCCTGCAGGCTCAACGTGCAATCAGCCCCAGCATTTT	CASSLFPAGSTCNQPQHF
-	TRBV15	-	TRBJ2-2	TGTGCCACCGTATCACAGGGAAGGAACACCGGGGAGCTGTTTTTT	CATVSQGRNTGELFF
-	TRBV29-1	-	TRBJ2-1	TGCAGCGGAGCGTCGAGCTCCTACAATGAGCAGTTCTTC	CSGASSSYNEQFF
-	TRBV5-4	TRBD1	TRBJ2-7	TGTGCCAGCAGCTTACCTCCCGGGACAGGCAGCTACGAGCAGTACTTC	CASSLPPGTGSYEQYF
-	TRBV5-4	-	TRBJ2-1	TGTGCCAGCAGCTCCGACAGGCCGCCGCGCTCCTACAATGAGCAGTTCTTC	CASSSDRPPRSYNEQFF
few	TRBV10-3	TRBD1	TRBJ2-5	TGTGCCATCAGAACCGACAGGGCCCAAGAGACCCAGTACTTC	CAIRTDRAQETQYF
-	TRBV11-1	-	TRBJ2-5	TGTGCCAGCAGTTTCGGGGAGACCCAGTACTTC	CASSFGETQYF
once	TRBV12-5	TRBD2	TRBJ2-3	TGTGCTAGTGGCTGGACTAGCGGGGGGGCCAGAGATACGCAGTATTTT	CASGWTSGGARDTQYF
-	TRBV19	TRBD1	TRBJ1-5	TGTGCCAGTAGTCCTCAGGGGGCATACCAGCCCCAGCATTTT	CASSPQGAYQPQHF
-	TRBV5-1	TRBD1	TRBJ1-1	TGCGCCAGCAGCTTGGAAGGGACAGGGGCCATGAACACTGAAGCTTTCTTT	CASSLEGTGAMNTEAFF
-	TRBV10-2	TRBD2	TRBJ2-7	TGCGCCAGCAGTTGGGCTAGCGGGAGTACTTCCCACTCCTACGAGCAGTACTTC	CASSWASGSTSHSYEQYF
-	TRBV28	-	TRBJ1-2	TGTGCCAGCAGCACCCCTGCGGGTGGCTACACCTTC	CASSTPAGGYTF
-	TRBV28	TRBD1	TRBJ1-5	TGTGCCAGCAGCCTATTGGGACAGGTCGCGGATCAGCCCCAGCATTTT	CASSLLGQVADQPQHF
-	TRBV14	TRBD1	TRBJ2-7	TGTGCCAGCAGCCAAGTCCCGGGACAGGGGAATTCCCTGGCCTACGAGCAGTACTTC	CASSQVPGQGNSLAYEQYF
-	TRBV29-1	TRBD2	TRBJ2-3	TGCAGCGTTGGGACTAGCGGGAGTACAGATACGCAGTATTTT	CSVGTSGSTDTQYF
once	TRBV7-2	-	TRBJ1-3	TGTGCCAGCAGCTTAGGACCGACAGGTCGCTCTGGAAACACCATATATTTT	CASSLGPTGRSGNTIYF
-	TRBV6-1	-	TRBJ1-1	TGTGCCAGCAGTCATGGGCAGGCGAACACTGAAGCTTTCTTT	CASSHGQANTEAFF
-	TRBV5-1	-	TRBJ1-4	TGCGCCAGCAGCCCAAACCCGACAGGATCTAATGAAAAACTGTTTTTT	CASSPNPTGSNEKLFF
-	TRBV19	TRBD1	TRBJ2-2	TGTGCCAGTAGCCAATTCCGGGACAGCACCGGGGAGCTGTTTTTT	CASSQFRDSTGELFF
-	TRBV27	-	TRBJ2-7	TGTGCCAGCAGTTCCGGCGGGACGGGCACCTACGAGCAGTACTTC	CASSSGGTGTYEQYF
few	TRBV5-1	-	TRBJ2-3	TGCGCCAGCAGCTTCAATCCAGTCCCAGATACGCAGTATTTT	CASSFNPVPDTQYF
-	TRBV5-4	TRBD1	TRBJ1-4	TGTGCCAGCAGCCCCACAGGGGCAACTAATGAAAAACTGTTTTTT	CASSPTGATNEKLFF
few	TRBV3-1/TRBV3-2	-	TRBJ1-2	TGTGCCAGCAGCCAACTGACGGGCTATGGCTACACCTTC	CASSQLTGYGYTF
-	TRBV5-1	-	TRBJ1-6	TGCGCCAGCAGCCCCGACGGGAGCTCCTATAATTCACCCCTCCACTTT	CASSPDGSSYNSPLHF
few	TRBV5-1	TRBD2	TRBJ2-1	TGCGCCAGCAGCTTGCGACTAGCGGGAGAATCCTACAATGAGCAGTTCTTC	CASSLRLAGESYNEQFF
-	TRBV21-1	-	TRBJ2-1	TGTGCCAGCGCCTCTTACTACCCATACAATGAGCAGTTCTTC	CASASYYPYNEQFF
-	TRBV6-2/TRBV6-3	-	TRBJ1-1	TGTGCCAGCAGTTACTCAAGGGGCACTGAAGCTTTCTTT	CASSYSRGTEAFF
few	TRBV6-5	-	TRBJ1-3	TGTGCCAGCAGTCAATTAGCATCTGGAAACACCATATATTTT	CASSQLASGNTIYF
-	TRBV11-1	TRBD2	TRBJ2-3	TGTGCCAGCAGCTTAGTCGGGGGGGCCCCAGATACGCAGTATTTT	CASSLVGGAPDTQYF
-	TRBV6-6	-	TRBJ2-6	TGTGCCACGAGAACCTCTGGGGCCAACGTCCTGACTTTC	CATRTSGANVLTF
-	TRBV6-5	TRBD1	TRBJ1-5	TGTGCCAGCAGTTACTCGACAGGGGAGGATCAGCCCCAGCATTTT	CASSYSTGEDQPQHF
-	TRBV5-1	-	TRBJ1-3	TGCGCCAGCAGCGGTCCGGGGGCTGGAAACACCATATATTTT	CASSGPGAGNTIYF
-	TRBV15	-	TRBJ2-7	TGTGCCACCAGCAGAGATCGGACAATCCTATCCTACGAGCAGTACTTC	CATSRDRTILSYEQYF
-	TRBV19	-	TRBJ2-2	TGTGCCAGTAGTCTGGGAGGCGGGCCCGGGGAGCTGTTTTTT	CASSLGGGPGELFF
-	TRBV7-2	TRBD1	TRBJ1-5	TGTGCCAGCAGCTTAGGGGGGCAGGGGGGTCAGCCCCAGCATTTT	CASSLGGQGGQPQHF
few	TRBV6-5	TRBD1	TRBJ1-2	TGTGCCAGCATTACGGACAGGGGCATCTATGGCTACACCTTC	CASITDRGIYGYTF
-	TRBV3-1/TRBV3-2	-	TRBJ1-2	TGTGCCAGCAGCCAAGATCAGGGGAGGGGCTATGGCTACACCTTC	CASSQDQGRGYGYTF
-	TRBV12-3/TRBV12-4	-	TRBJ1-1	TGTGCCAGCAGGGCGACAGGTGAAGCTTTCTTT	CASRATGEAFF
-	TRBV5-1	TRBD1	TRBJ2-3	TGCGCCAGCAGCTTCCCGGGACAGAGCACAGATACGCAGTATTTT	CASSFPGQSTDTQYF
-	TRBV9	TRBD1	TRBJ2-5	TGTGCCAGCAGCGGCGGGACAGGACGACAAGAGACCCAGTACTTC	CASSGGTGRQETQYF
-	TRBV5-1	TRBD1	TRBJ2-5	TGCGCCAGCAGCTTATCAGGGGGTGTAGAGACCCAGTACTTC	CASSLSGGVETQYF
-	TRBV7-2	-	TRBJ2-5	TGTGCCAGCAGAACGGGTGGGGGGGCCCTGCAAGAGACCCAGTACTTC	CASRTGGGALQETQYF